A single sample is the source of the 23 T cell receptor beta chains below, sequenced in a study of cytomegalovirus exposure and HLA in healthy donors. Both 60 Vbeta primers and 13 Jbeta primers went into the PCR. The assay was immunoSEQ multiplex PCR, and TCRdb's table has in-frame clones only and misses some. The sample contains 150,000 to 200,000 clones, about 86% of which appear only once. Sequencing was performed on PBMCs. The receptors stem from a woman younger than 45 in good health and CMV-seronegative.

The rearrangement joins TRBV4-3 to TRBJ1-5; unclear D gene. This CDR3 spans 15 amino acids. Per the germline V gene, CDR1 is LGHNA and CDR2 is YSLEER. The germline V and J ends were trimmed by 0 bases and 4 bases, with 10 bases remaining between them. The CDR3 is CASSQDTGWNQPQHF. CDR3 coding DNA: TGCGCCAGCAGCCAAGATACCGGGTGGAATCAGCCCCAGCATTTT.

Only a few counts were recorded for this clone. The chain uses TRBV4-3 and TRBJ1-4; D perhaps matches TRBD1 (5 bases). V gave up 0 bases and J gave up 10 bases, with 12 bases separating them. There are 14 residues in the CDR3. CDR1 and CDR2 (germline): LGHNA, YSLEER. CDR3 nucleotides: TGCGCCAGCAGCCAAGAACGGGGGGACGGAAAACTGTTTTTT. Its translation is CASSQERGDGKLFF.

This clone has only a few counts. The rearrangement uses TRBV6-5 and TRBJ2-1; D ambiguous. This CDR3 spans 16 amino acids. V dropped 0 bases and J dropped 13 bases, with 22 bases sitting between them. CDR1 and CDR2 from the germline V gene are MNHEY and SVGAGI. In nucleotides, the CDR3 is TGTGCCAGCAGTTACTCGCAGGTCGCGAAGGCCTCAACTCAGTTCTTC. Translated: CASSYSQVAKASTQFF.

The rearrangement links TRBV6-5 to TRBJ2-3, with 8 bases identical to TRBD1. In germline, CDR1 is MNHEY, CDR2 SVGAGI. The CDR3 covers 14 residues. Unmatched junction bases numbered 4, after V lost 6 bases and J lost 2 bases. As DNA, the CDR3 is TGTGCCAGCAGCTGGGACAGGACCACAGATACGCAGTATTTT. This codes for CASSWDRTTDTQYF.

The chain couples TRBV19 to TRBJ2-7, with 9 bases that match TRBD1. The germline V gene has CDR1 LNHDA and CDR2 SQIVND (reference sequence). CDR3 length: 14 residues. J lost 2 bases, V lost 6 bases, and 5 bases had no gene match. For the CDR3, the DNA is TGTGCCAGTAGCCCGACAGGGGGTACCTACGAGCAGTACTTC. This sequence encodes CASSPTGGTYEQYF.

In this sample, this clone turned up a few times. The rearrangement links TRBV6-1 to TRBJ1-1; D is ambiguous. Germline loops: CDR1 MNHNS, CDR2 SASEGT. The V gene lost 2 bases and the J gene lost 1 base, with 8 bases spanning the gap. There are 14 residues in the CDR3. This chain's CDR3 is CASSETVRNTEAFF. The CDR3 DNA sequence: TGTGCCAGCAGTGAAACGGTCCGGAACACTGAAGCTTTCTTT.

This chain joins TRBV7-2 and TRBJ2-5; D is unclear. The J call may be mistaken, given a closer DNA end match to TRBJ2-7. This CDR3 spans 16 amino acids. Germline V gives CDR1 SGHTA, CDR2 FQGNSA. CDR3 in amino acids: CASSPTTPYFAYEQYF. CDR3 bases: TGTGCCAGCAGCCCGACAACTCCATATTTCGCCTACGAGCAGTACTTC.

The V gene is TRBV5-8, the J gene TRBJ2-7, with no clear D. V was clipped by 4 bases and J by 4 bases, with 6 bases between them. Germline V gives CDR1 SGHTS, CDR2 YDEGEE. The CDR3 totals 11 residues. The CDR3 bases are TGTGCCAGCAGCCTAGGATACGAGCAGTACTTC. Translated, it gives CASSLGYEQYF.

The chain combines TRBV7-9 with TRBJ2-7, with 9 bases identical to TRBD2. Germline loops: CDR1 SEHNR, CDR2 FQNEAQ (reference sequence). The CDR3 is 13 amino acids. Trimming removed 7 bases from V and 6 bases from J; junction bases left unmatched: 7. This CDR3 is CASTAGGEAEQYF. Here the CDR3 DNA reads TGTGCCAGCACAGCGGGGGGCGAGGCCGAGCAGTACTTC.

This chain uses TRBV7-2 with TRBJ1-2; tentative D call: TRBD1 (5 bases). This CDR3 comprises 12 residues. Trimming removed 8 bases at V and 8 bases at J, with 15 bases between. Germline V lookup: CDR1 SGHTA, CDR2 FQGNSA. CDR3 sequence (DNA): TGTGCCAGCGCATATGGGGCCGGGGGCTACACCTTC. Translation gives CASAYGAGGYTF.

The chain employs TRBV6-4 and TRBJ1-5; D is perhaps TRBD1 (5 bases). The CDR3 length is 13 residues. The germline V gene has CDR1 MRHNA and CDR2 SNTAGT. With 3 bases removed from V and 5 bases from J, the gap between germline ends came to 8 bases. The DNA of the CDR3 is TGTGCCAGCAGTGAACAGGCCGATCAGCCCCAGCATTTT. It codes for CASSEQADQPQHF.

The DNA of the CDR3 is TGTGCCAGCAGCTCTATGATTGGTACGCAGTATTTT. This gives the protein CASSSMIGTQYF. The chain is built from TRBV5-8 and TRBJ2-3, with D uncertain. V shed 3 bases and J shed 8 bases, with 10 bases lying between them. Per the germline V gene, CDR1 is SGHTS and CDR2 is YDEGEE. The CDR3 contains 12 residues.

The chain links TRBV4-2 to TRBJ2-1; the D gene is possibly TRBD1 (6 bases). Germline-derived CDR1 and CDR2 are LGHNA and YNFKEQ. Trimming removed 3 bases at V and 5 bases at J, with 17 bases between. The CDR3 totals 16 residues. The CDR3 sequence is CASSQPGTSIHNEQFF. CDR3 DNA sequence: TGTGCCAGCAGCCAGCCCGGGACATCCATACACAATGAGCAGTTCTTC.

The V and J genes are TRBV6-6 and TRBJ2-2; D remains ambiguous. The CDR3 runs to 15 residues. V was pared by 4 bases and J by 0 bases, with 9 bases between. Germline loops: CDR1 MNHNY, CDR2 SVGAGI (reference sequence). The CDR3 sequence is CASSFKETNTGELFF. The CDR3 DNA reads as TGTGCCAGCAGTTTTAAGGAGACGAACACCGGGGAGCTGTTTTTT.

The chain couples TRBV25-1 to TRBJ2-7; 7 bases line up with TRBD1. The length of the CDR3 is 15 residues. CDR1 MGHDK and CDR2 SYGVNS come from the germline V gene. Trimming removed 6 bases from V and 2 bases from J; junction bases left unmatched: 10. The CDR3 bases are TGTGCCAGCAGCGTCCGGGACAGCCTCACCTACGAGCAGTACTTC. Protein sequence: CASSVRDSLTYEQYF.

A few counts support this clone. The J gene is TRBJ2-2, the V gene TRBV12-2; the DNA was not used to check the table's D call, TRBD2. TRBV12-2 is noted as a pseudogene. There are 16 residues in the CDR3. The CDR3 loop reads CASRLEPSGGPGELFF. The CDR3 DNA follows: TGTGCAAGTCGCTTAGAGCCTAGCGGGGGCCCCGGGGAGCTGTTTTTT.

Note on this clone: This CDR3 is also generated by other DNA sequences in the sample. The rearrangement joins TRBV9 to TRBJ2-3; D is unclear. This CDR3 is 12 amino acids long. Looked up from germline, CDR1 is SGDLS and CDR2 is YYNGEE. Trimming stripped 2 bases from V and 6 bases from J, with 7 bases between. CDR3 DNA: TGTGCCAGCAGCGTCGATCGGGATACGCAGTATTTT. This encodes CASSVDRDTQYF.

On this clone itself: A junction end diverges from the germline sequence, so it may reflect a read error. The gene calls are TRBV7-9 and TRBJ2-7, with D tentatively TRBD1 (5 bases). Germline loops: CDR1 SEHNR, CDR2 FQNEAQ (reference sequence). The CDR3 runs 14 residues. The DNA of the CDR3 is TGTTCCAGCAGCTCTGAGACAGCGACCTACGAGCAGTACTTC. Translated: CSSSSETATYEQYF.

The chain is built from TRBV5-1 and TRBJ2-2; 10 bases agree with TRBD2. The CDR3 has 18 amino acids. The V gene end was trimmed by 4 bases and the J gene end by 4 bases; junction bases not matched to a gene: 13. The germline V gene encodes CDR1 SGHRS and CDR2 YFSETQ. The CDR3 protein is CASSPLLSGGASTGELFF. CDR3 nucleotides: TGCGCCAGCAGCCCCTTACTCAGCGGGGGGGCAAGCACCGGGGAGCTGTTTTTT.

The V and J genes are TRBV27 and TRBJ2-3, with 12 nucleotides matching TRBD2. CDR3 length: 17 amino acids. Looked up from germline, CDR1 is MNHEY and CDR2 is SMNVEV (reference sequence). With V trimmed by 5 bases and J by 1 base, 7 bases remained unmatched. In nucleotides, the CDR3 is TGTGCCAGCAGTACCGGGACTAGCGGGTTCGGCACAGATACGCAGTATTTT. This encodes CASSTGTSGFGTDTQYF.

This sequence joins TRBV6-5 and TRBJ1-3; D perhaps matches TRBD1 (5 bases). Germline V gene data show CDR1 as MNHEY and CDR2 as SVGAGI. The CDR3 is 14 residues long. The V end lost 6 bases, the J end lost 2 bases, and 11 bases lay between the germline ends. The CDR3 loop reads CASSKQATGNTIYF. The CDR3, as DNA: TGTGCCAGCAGCAAACAGGCAACTGGAAACACCATATATTTT.

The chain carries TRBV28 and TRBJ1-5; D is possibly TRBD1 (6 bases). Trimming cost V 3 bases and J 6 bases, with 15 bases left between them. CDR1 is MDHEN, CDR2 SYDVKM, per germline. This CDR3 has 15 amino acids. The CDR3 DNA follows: TGTGCCAGCAGTTTGGGCTCCGGGGGGGCTCAGCCCCAGCATTTT. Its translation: CASSLGSGGAQPQHF.

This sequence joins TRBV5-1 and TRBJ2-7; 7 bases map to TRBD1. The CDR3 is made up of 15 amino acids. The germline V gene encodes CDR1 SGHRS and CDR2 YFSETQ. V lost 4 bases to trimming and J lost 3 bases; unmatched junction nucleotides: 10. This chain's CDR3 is CASSRLTTGSYEQYF. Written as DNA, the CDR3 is TGCGCCAGCAGCAGGCTAACGACAGGGAGCTACGAGCAGTACTTC.